The subject of this entry is one TCR beta chain. Its target is unknown. PCR was performed a second time for about 7 to 12 cycles using a sample-barcoded 5' primer and a J-beta primer mix. TCRdb independently ran MiXCR on the 5' RACE reads; one entry per CDR3 protein. The table includes about 780,000 distinct CDR3 sequences, roughly 25% detected once. Germline values: CDR1 DFQATT, CDR2 SNEGSKA (reference sequence). The CDR3 extends over 15 amino acids. The sample belongs to a study of blood T cells in healthy people across ages. Points from the study as a whole: Among long-lived donors, naive CD4+ cells were more numerous and diversity higher than in aged donors.

Staff drew around 10 milliliters of peripheral blood from each donor. These data also formed part of another study, on T cells of mothers and their children. Per that study: No persistent microchimeric T cell clones were detected at 95 to 100 clones per million clonotypes sensitivity.

V is TRBV20-1 and J is TRBJ2-5; the D gene is possibly TRBD2 (6 bases). The end of the DNA is better explained by TRBJ2-7, so the J call may be wrong. Sequencing was done on a sample of blood. The sequence was collected from a boy aged 5-17 years in good health. The CDR3 bases are TGCAGTGCGCTTGTGGGGGGTCGGTCTACCTACGAGCAGTACTTC. This sequence encodes CSALVGGRSTYEQYF.